This record concerns one TCR beta chain sequence. Its cognate antigen has yet to be identified. Per-nucleotide qualities are absent, and no much larger clonotype sits a single base away. The data originate from a study of T cell repertoires in cytomegalovirus infection (dated by TCRdb to about 2019). Context from the whole study: Peptide stimulations targeted recently identified HLA-C-restricted CMV epitopes, whose presentation resists viral immunomodulation, together with well-studied HLA-B-restricted epitopes. Donor HLA type was relevant to the analysis, as public TCR beta signatures indicated carriage of CMV infection together with the matching HLA type. Here is what the overall study found, with its caveats: In the ex vivo response, HLA-C-restricted CMV-specific TCR beta clonotypes were dominant, and in two of eight donors the single most frequent clonotype came from this HLA-C-restricted group. In both this cohort and an independent roughly 330-donor cohort, the cumulative frequency of public TCR beta family members distinguished carriers of CMV infection plus the relevant HLA type.

Per the germline V gene (reference sequence), SGHNT is the CDR1 and YYREEE is the CDR2. The CDR3 spans 14 residues, from the cysteine through the phenylalanine. The kept DNA is CDR3 alone, 42 bases in frame from the first base. V sheds 2 bases and J sheds 0 bases, leaving 9 bases between their ends. The treatment or condition tag for this specimen amounts to: in vitro stimulation with specific CMV peptide epitopes to enrich CMV-specific T cells. The data were produced on an Illumina HiSeq 1500. TCRdb trimmed the raw reads at Q25, called clones with MiXCR and kept productive beta chains. Each entry merges the rows of one CDR3 protein and shows their most common DNA and genes. The sample records roughly 120,000 distinct CDR3 sequences, 25% to 35% of which are singletons. Under 70% of the sample is in the top ten clones.

The source is a human donor in good health (CMV status not recorded). Some clones in this sample may be carry-over from other donors' samples. The chain joins TRBV5-4 to TRBJ2-7, with the D gene not confidently named. Sequenced here: CD8+ T cells from cultured PBMCs, sampled from culture after CMV antigen stimulation. This receptor has the CDR3 CASSFDSSSYEQYF. DNA sequence: TGTGCCAGCAGCTTCGACTCTAGCTCCTACGAGCAGTACTTC.